This T cell receptor beta chain is from a study of T cells expressing NK-cell markers. General study points: The study found these clonotypes also leading the CD3+CD56-NKG2C+ fraction in a few donors. Dominant NKG2C+ clonotypes were found to form about 1.0-7.5% of CD8+ T cells in about six donors.

5'RACE template switching built TCR beta cDNA with unique molecular identifiers. TCRdb re-called the 5' RACE reads and gives one entry per CDR3 protein, without DNA. This sample's table reports about 300,000 distinct CDR3 sequences. Details on this clonotype: Its antigen is still unknown.

The CDR3 totals 13 residues. Germline V gene lookup returns CDR1 MNHNY and CDR2 SVGAGI (reference sequence). The sequencing sample was made of blood T cells: a sorted CD56 or NKG2C T cell subset, CD4+ or CD8+ T cells, or bulk PBMC T cells (not recorded which). This chain uses TRBV6-6 with TRBJ2-7; with no DNA, the TCRdb D assignment of TRBD1 cannot be verified. The sequence derives from a woman aged 18-70 years in good health. CDR3 loop: CASRADRTYEQYF.